The 3 T cell receptor beta chains below were found in one sample sequenced in a study of graft-versus-host responses after intestinal transplantation. Antigen specificity for these receptors is unknown. The table came from immunoSEQ multiplex PCR; TCRdb's copy has only in-frame clones and leaves some out. Of approximately 130,000 clones listed, just over 90% are singletons. The sample here was unstimulated CD4+ T cells sorted from spleen or lymph node cells, taken before intestinal transplant. The receptor source for this set is a human donor who received an intestinal transplant.

The rearrangement uses TRBV5-1 and TRBJ2-5; D gene uncertain. The V gene lost 7 bases and the J gene lost 2 bases, with 12 bases spanning the gap. CDR3 length: 13 residues. In germline, CDR1 is SGHRS, CDR2 YFSETQ. The CDR3 coding sequence is TGCGCCAGCTCTGACGCCCCACAAGAGACCCAGTACTTC. Translation gives CASSDAPQETQYF.

The chain uses TRBV7-9 and TRBJ2-5, with D tentatively TRBD2 (6 bases). V was clipped by 2 bases and J by 5 bases, with 15 bases between them. Germline V gives CDR1 SEHNR, CDR2 FQNEAQ (reference sequence). This CDR3 is 15 amino acids long. CDR3 bases: TGTGCCAGCAGCTTATTCGGGGGAGTTTGGGAGACCCAGTACTTC. Translated, it gives CASSLFGGVWETQYF.

This chain uses TRBV5-1 with TRBJ2-2, with no clear D. Trimming shortened V by 0 bases and J by 6 bases, and 12 bases separated the two germline ends. Germline assignment: CDR1 SGHRS and CDR2 YFSETQ. The CDR3 is 15 residues long. CDR3 sequence reads: CASSLGPRAAGELFF. DNA for the CDR3: TGCGCCAGCAGCTTGGGCCCTCGGGCGGCCGGGGAGCTGTTTTTT.